The TCR beta chain described here comes from a study of T-cell reconstitution after alpha-beta-depleted transplantation in children. Study-wide points: By about two months after transplant, alpha-beta T cells reportedly arose from several hundred graft clones that had expanded. Among T cells one year after transplant, newly produced cells accounted for most counts and diversity. After transplant, high TCRbeta diversity at day 60 in some patients arose from surviving recipient T cells and thymic progenitors.

Trimming shortened V by 4 bases and J by 1 base, and 14 bases separated the two germline ends. In germline, CDR1 is SGHRS, CDR2 YFSETQ. The CDR3 is 15 amino acids. Unique molecular identifiers were incorporated into the prepared TCRbeta library. TCRdb reprocessed the PCR reads via MiXCR and lists one record per CDR3 protein. The data hold more than 85,000 distinct CDR3 sequences, with about 5.6% observed a single time. This clonotype appeared many times. Its antigen is undetermined. The chain carries TRBV5-1 and TRBJ2-5; D is perhaps TRBD1 (6 bases). Sample: PBMCs, mostly from graft donor cells, taken 60 days after TCRalphabeta/CD19-depleted stem cell transplant. The receptor was isolated from a female patient between 2 and 15 years old who had a stem cell transplant for Fanconi anemia, so the T cells may come from the graft donor. This CDR3 reads CASSPGQSLQETQYF. Here the CDR3 DNA reads TGCGCCAGCAGCCCAGGACAGTCCCTCCAAGAGACCCAGTACTTC.